Shown below are 32 T cell receptor beta chains from a single sample sequenced in a study of shared clonotypes between healthy human individuals. CD45RO negativity and positive selection for CCR7 defined naive CD8 cells, a population that excluded terminally differentiated effector memory CD45RA+ cells. Repertoires were generated with immunoSEQ multiplex PCR, while TCRdb's copy carries only in-frame clones and drops some. The data show about 2.2 million clones, about 94% seen once. The sequencing input was naive CD8+ T cells from PBMCs. The receptors shown here come from a man younger than 35 in good health. Some clones in this sample may be carry-over from other donors' samples.

The chain carries TRBV9 and TRBJ2-1; maybe TRBD1 (5 bases). Trimming took 4 bases from V and 3 from J, leaving 11 bases between them. There are 14 residues in the CDR3. Germline lookup yields CDR1 SGDLS and CDR2 YYNGEE. This CDR3 reads CASSPPQGYNEQFF. The DNA for the CDR3 is TGTGCCAGCAGCCCCCCCCAGGGCTACAATGAGCAGTTCTTC.

The chain employs TRBV7-8 and TRBJ1-1, with 8 positions matching TRBD1. Per the germline V gene, CDR1 is SGHVS and CDR2 is FQNEAQ. V lost 1 base, J lost 0 bases, and 7 bases stayed unmatched. The CDR3 sequence is 17 residues long. CDR3 sequence: CASSLGARGLVNTEAFF. The CDR3 nucleotides read TGTGCCAGCAGCTTAGGTGCCAGGGGGCTGGTGAACACTGAAGCTTTCTTT.

V is TRBV7-9 and J is TRBJ2-1; 8 bases are shared with TRBD1. CDR1 is SEHNR and CDR2 is FQNEAQ in the germline V gene (reference sequence). V shed 5 bases, J shed 8 bases, and the junction held 11 bases outside the gene matches. The CDR3 has 15 amino acids. The CDR3 spells CASSVGQVAVDEQFF. As DNA, the CDR3 is TGTGCCAGCAGCGTGGGACAGGTGGCGGTCGATGAGCAGTTCTTC.

The chain has TRBV28 and TRBJ1-2, with D maybe TRBD1 (6 bases). Trimming removed 2 bases at V and 0 bases at J, with 13 bases between. The CDR3 spans 16 residues. CDR1 is MDHEN and CDR2 is SYDVKM in the germline V gene. For the CDR3, the DNA is TGTGCCAGCAGTTTAGGCAGGGGAGGATCTAACTATGGCTACACCTTC. The encoded protein is CASSLGRGGSNYGYTF.

The chain recombines TRBV10-3 with TRBJ2-1, with D tentatively TRBD2 (6 bases). CDR3 size: 14 residues. Trimming removed 10 bases from V and 3 bases from J, with 16 bases in between. CDR1 ENHRY and CDR2 SYGVKD come from the germline V gene. The CDR3: CASYSSGGYNEQFF. The CDR3 nucleotides are TGTGCCAGTTATTCATCCGGGGGCTACAATGAGCAGTTCTTC.

The rearrangement uses TRBV7-9 and TRBJ2-7; TRBD2 matches at 11 bases. The V gene end was trimmed by 4 bases and the J gene end by 6 bases; junction bases not matched to a gene: 8. The CDR3 is 15 residues long. In germline, CDR1 is SEHNR, CDR2 FQNEAQ (reference sequence). In DNA form, the CDR3 reads TGTGCCAGCAGCTCGTTCCTAGCGGGAGGAAGCGAGCAGTACTTC. Its protein product is CASSSFLAGGSEQYF.

This clone was picked up one time. The chain links TRBV7-9 to TRBJ2-7; D might be TRBD2 (6 bases). The CDR3 has 17 amino acids. The germline CDR1 and CDR2 sequences are SEHNR and FQNEAQ (reference sequence). V was clipped by 4 bases and J by 1 base, with 20 bases between them. The CDR3 is CASSSIPRTTPSYEQYF. DNA of the CDR3: TGTGCCAGCAGCTCCATACCCAGGACTACACCTTCCTACGAGCAGTACTTC.

This chain uses TRBV30 with TRBJ1-1; TRBD1 aligns across 8 bases. In germline, CDR1 is GTSNPN, CDR2 SVGIG (reference sequence). The CDR3 is 11 amino acids. V lost 2 bases and J lost 10; bases outside the gene matches: 3. Here the CDR3 reads CAWSPGGGAFF. CDR3 DNA sequence: TGTGCCTGGAGTCCAGGGGGCGGAGCTTTCTTT.

This chain links TRBV10-3 with TRBJ2-1, with TRBD2 identical over 14 bases. Germline trimming cut 2 bases from V and 7 bases from J; bases unmatched to any gene: 10. The germline gives CDR1 ENHRY, CDR2 SYGVKD. The CDR3 runs 18 residues. CDR3 in DNA: TGTGCCATCAGTGAGCAGGGACTAGCGGGAGAGGGTGGGAATGAGCAGTTCTTC. Its protein is CAISEQGLAGEGGNEQFF.

The chain links TRBV5-4 to TRBJ2-2; D is unresolved. The CDR3 extends over 14 amino acids. CDR1 SGHNT and CDR2 YYREEE come from the germline V gene (reference sequence). V shed 2 bases and J shed 1 base, with 6 bases lying between them. The CDR3 reads CASSLLLNTGELFF. The DNA of the CDR3 is TGTGCCAGCAGCTTATTGTTGAACACCGGGGAGCTGTTTTTT.

This clone was seen just once. This sequence joins TRBV7-9 and TRBJ1-2; 9 bases are a match to TRBD1. The CDR3 totals 15 residues. Germline V gives CDR1 SEHNR, CDR2 FQNEAQ (reference sequence). V lost 5 bases to trimming and J lost 5 bases; unmatched junction nucleotides: 9. This CDR3 is CASSPWTGERYGYTF. The CDR3 region has the DNA TGTGCCAGCAGCCCCTGGACAGGGGAGAGGTATGGCTACACCTTC. Using reference TRBV7-9 and TRBJ1-2 for the parts outside the CDR3, the full variable domain is DTGVSQNPRHKITKRGQNVTFRCDPISEHNRLYWYRQTLGQGPEFLTYFQNEAQLEKSRLLSDRFSAERPKGSFSTLEIQRTEQGDSAMYLCASSPWTGERYGYTFGSGTRLTVV.

The genes are TRBV29-1 and TRBJ1-2; TRBD1 matches at 7 bases. Germline V gene data show CDR1 as SQVTM and CDR2 as ANQGSEA. Trimming took 1 base from V and 4 from J; bases not matched to a gene: 3. The CDR3 spans 13 residues. The CDR3: CSVEVRDSYGYTF. The CDR3 DNA reads TGCAGCGTTGAAGTCCGGGACAGCTATGGCTACACCTTC.

This chain links TRBV28 with TRBJ2-7; a weak D match, TRBD2 (5 bases). The CDR3 loop spans 13 amino acids. Trimming left V 6 bases short and J 9 bases short, with 18 bases between. The germline CDR1 and CDR2 sequences are MDHEN and SYDVKM. The CDR3 nucleotides read TGTGCCAGCAGCAAAACACTAGGAGGCAGGCAGTACTTC. It specifies CASSKTLGGRQYF.

The V call is TRBV10-1, the J call TRBJ1-5; D gene ambiguous. From germline, CDR1 is WNHNN and CDR2 SYGVQD (reference sequence). V was pared by 11 bases and J by 9 bases, with 14 bases between. The CDR3 has 11 residues. The chain's CDR3 is CACRPKGPQHF. CDR3 bases: TGCGCCTGCCGTCCGAAGGGGCCCCAGCATTTT.

This chain connects TRBV5-6 to TRBJ2-6; D call uncertain. The length of the CDR3 is 17 residues. Per germline, CDR1 SGHDT and CDR2 YYEEEE. The V end was cut by 7 bases, the J end by 5 bases, with 22 bases between. CDR3 protein: CASHLFKSQSRANVLTF. The CDR3 DNA sequence: TGTGCCAGCCATCTGTTCAAGTCACAAAGTCGGGCCAACGTCCTGACTTTC.

V and J are TRBV9 and TRBJ1-1; the D gene is possibly TRBD1 (5 bases). Germline loops: CDR1 SGDLS, CDR2 YYNGEE. V was cut by 4 bases and J by 6 bases, with 19 bases left in between. This CDR3 spans 15 amino acids. This CDR3 reads CASSPSGGAGAEAFF. CDR3 nucleotides: TGTGCCAGCAGCCCATCTGGAGGGGCGGGGGCTGAAGCTTTCTTT.

The gene calls are TRBV7-8 and TRBJ2-5, with TRBD1 matching over 7 bases. The J segment lost 5 bases and the V segment lost 5 bases, leaving 11 bases of the junction unmatched. The CDR3 loop spans 15 amino acids. Germline V CDR1 and CDR2: SGHVS, FQNEAQ. CDR3 bases: TGTGCCAGCAGCAACGCCCCGACAGGGATTGAGACCCAGTACTTC. Translation gives CASSNAPTGIETQYF.

This chain uses TRBV7-9 with TRBJ2-1, with TRBD1 matching 10 bases. CDR1 is SEHNR, CDR2 FQNEAQ, per germline (reference sequence). This CDR3 region has 16 residues. With 4 bases clipped from V and 7 bases from J, the junction kept 10 bases outside the gene matches. CDR3 residues: CASSSRDRGLRNEQFF. CDR3 nucleotide sequence: TGTGCCAGCAGCTCGCGGGACAGGGGATTGAGGAATGAGCAGTTCTTC.

This rearrangement joins TRBV28 to TRBJ2-7; possibly TRBD1 for D (6 bases). The germline V and J ends were trimmed by 4 bases and 6 bases, with 19 bases remaining between them. CDR1 and CDR2 from the germline V gene are MDHEN and SYDVKM. The CDR3 loop spans 15 amino acids. The CDR3 region is CASSSGTPRLSEQYF. The CDR3 region has the DNA TGTGCCAGCAGTTCCGGGACACCACGTTTGAGCGAGCAGTACTTC. Using reference TRBV28 and TRBJ2-7 for the parts outside the CDR3, the full variable domain is DVKVTQSSRYLVKRTGEKVFLECVQDMDHENMFWYRQDPGLGLRLIYFSYDVKMKEKGDIPEGYSVSREKKERFSLILESASTNQTSMYLCASSSGTPRLSEQYFGPGTRLTVT.

The chain carries TRBV27 and TRBJ2-1; D perhaps matches TRBD2 (6 bases). From germline, CDR1 is MNHEY and CDR2 SMNVEV (reference sequence). This CDR3 contains 16 residues. The V gene lost 0 bases and the J gene lost 0 bases, with 9 bases spanning the gap. In nucleotides, the CDR3 is TGTGCCAGCAGTTTATCTTTCGGGGGCTCCTACAATGAGCAGTTCTTC. It encodes CASSLSFGGSYNEQFF.

The chain combines TRBV19 with TRBJ2-2; D may be TRBD1 or TRBD2 (5 bases each). This CDR3 has 16 residues. Trimming shortened V by 1 base and J by 1 base, and 10 bases separated the two germline ends. Germline-derived CDR1 and CDR2 are LNHDA and SQIVND (reference sequence). The CDR3 loop is CASSIGSGRNTGELFF. CDR3 coding DNA: TGTGCCAGTAGTATAGGGTCAGGGAGGAACACCGGGGAGCTGTTTTTT.

The chain uses TRBV27 and TRBJ2-7; D remains unclear. The CDR3 loop spans 15 amino acids. The V and J ends lost 5 bases and 0 bases respectively, with 14 bases between them. CDR1 MNHEY and CDR2 SMNVEV come from the germline V gene (reference sequence). CDR3 sequence (DNA): TGTGCCAGCAGTCCCATTTCAGCCAACTCCTACGAGCAGTACTTC. It yields the protein CASSPISANSYEQYF.

V is TRBV6-1 and J is TRBJ1-4, with D hard to call. Trimming cost V 3 bases and J 0 bases, with 5 bases left between them. Per germline, CDR1 MNHNS and CDR2 SASEGT. The CDR3 has 14 amino acids. The CDR3 reads CASSELTTNEKLFF. The CDR3 DNA reads TGTGCCAGCAGTGAGCTCACAACTAATGAAAAACTGTTTTTT.

The V and J genes are TRBV7-9 and TRBJ1-5; 7 bases line up with TRBD1. The CDR3 has 13 residues. V trimming: 5 bases; J trimming: 3 bases; junction bases outside the gene matches: 1. Germline CDR1 SEHNR, CDR2 FQNEAQ (reference sequence). The CDR3, as DNA: TGTGCCAGCAGCGGACAGGCCAATCAGCCCCAGCATTTT. Its translation: CASSGQANQPQHF.

CDR3 loop: CASSSPLIGNEQFF. The CDR3 DNA reads as TGTGCCAGCAGCTCCCCCCTGATTGGGAATGAGCAGTTCTTC. The chain links TRBV7-3 to TRBJ2-1, with D unresolved. CDR3 length equals 14 residues. The germline CDR1 and CDR2 sequences are SGHTA and FQGTGA. Trimming took off 4 bases at V and 7 bases at J, with 14 bases between the two ends.

The rearrangement uses TRBV5-5 and TRBJ2-7, with TRBD2 matching 12 bases. From germline, CDR1 is SGHKS and CDR2 YYEKEE (reference sequence). The junction had 7 bases not matched to a gene; V was cut back by 0 bases and J by 3 bases. The CDR3 contains 17 residues. The CDR3 sequence is CASSLDGASGRVYEQYF. The CDR3 nucleotides are TGTGCCAGCAGCTTGGACGGTGCTAGCGGGAGGGTCTACGAGCAGTACTTC.

The chain couples TRBV2 to TRBJ2-2; 10 positions match TRBD1. The CDR3 extends over 15 amino acids. Germline V gene data show CDR1 as SNHLY and CDR2 as FYNNEI. V dropped 8 bases and J dropped 6; count of bases not matched to a gene: 9. CDR3 sequence (DNA): TGTGCCAGCGGCCGGGACAGGGGTGTCTCCGGGGAGCTGTTTTTT. Encoded protein: CASGRDRGVSGELFF.

The V call is TRBV27, the J call TRBJ1-1, with 7 bases fitting TRBD1. V gave up 4 bases and J gave up 3 bases; unmatched junction bases: 8. This CDR3 is 15 amino acids long. Germline V gene data show CDR1 as MNHEY and CDR2 as SMNVEV (reference sequence). CDR3 nucleotide sequence: TGTGCCAGCAGTTCCCCCGGGACAGCCTACACTGAAGCTTTCTTT. Protein product: CASSSPGTAYTEAFF.

This chain links TRBV29-1 with TRBJ1-4; 11 bases agree with TRBD1. Trimming cost V 7 bases and J 10 bases; bases outside gene matches: 5. CDR1 and CDR2 from the germline V gene are SQVTM and ANQGSEA. The CDR3 sequence is 12 residues long. In nucleotides, the CDR3 is TGCAGCGCTATTGGGACAGGGGGAAAACTGTTTTTT. It encodes CSAIGTGGKLFF.

This chain links TRBV6-4 with TRBJ2-1; TRBD2 agrees at 12 bases. The V and J ends lost 5 bases and 5 bases, in that order; junction bases with no gene match: 10. The CDR3 spans 17 residues. Germline loops: CDR1 MRHNA, CDR2 SNTAGT. The CDR3 DNA follows: TGTGCCAGCAGTCGGCTAGCGGGAGGGCCCCTGAACAATGAGCAGTTCTTC. This gives the protein CASSRLAGGPLNNEQFF.

The V call is TRBV19, the J call TRBJ1-2; D might be TRBD1 (5 bases). Germline CDR1 and CDR2: LNHDA and SQIVND (reference sequence). There are 13 residues in the CDR3. Trimming stripped 3 bases from V and 14 bases from J, with 19 bases between. CDR3 sequence reads: CASSIGTENRYTF. CDR3 DNA: TGTGCCAGTAGTATCGGGACTGAAAATAGGTATACCTTC.

V gene TRBV13 combines with J gene TRBJ1-2; the D gene is possibly TRBD1 (5 bases). Germline lookup yields CDR1 PRHDT and CDR2 FYEKMQ (reference sequence). The V end was cut by 3 bases, the J end by 8 bases, with 19 bases between. The CDR3 length is 15 residues. The CDR3 DNA reads as TGTGCCAGCAGCTTGGTCAGGGCCTCGGGAGAGGGCTACACCTTC. Protein sequence: CASSLVRASGEGYTF. Based on the CDR3 plus reference TRBV13 and TRBJ1-2, the full variable domain is AAGVIQSPRHLIKEKRETATLKCYPIPRHDTVYWYQQGPGQDPQFLISFYEKMQSDKGSIPDRFSAQQFSDYHSELNMSSLELGDSALYFCASSLVRASGEGYTFGSGTRLTVV.